This T cell receptor (beta chain) was profiled in a study of human T cells and chemical hapten exposure. TCRdb itself ran the RACE reads through MiXCR, one entry per CDR3 protein. The sample holds approximately 110,000 distinct CDR3 sequences, roughly 11% seen once. Time point described: patch test 1, 2 weeks after DPC sensitization. Documented treatment: therapeutic diphenylcyclopropenone sensitization with weekly scalp DPC. This CDR3 region has 14 residues. The V gene lost 3 bases and the J gene lost 2 bases, with 8 bases spanning the gap. This sequence joins TRBV12-3 or TRBV12-4 and TRBJ1-5; D remains ambiguous. The receptor was derived from a woman aged 40 to 50 with alopecia areata. Some clones in this sample may be carry-over from other donors' samples. The sample in question was whole blood, obtained in connection with sensitization to the hapten diphenylcyclopropenone (DPC). The CDR3 DNA sequence: TGTGCCAGCAGTTTCCGGGAACGCAATCAGCCCCAGCATTTT. It specifies CASSFRERNQPQHF.